The rows below give T cell receptor beta chains drawn from one sample of a study of shared clonotypes between healthy human individuals. TCRdb keeps only in-frame clones here, not all; method: immunoSEQ multiplex PCR. Among about 470,000 clones listed, roughly 83% were seen once. Sequenced sample: PBMCs. The receptors stem from a middle-aged woman in good health. Some clones in this sample may be carry-over from other donors' samples. The conserved cysteine and the conserved F or W are not part of the CDR3 here. Each record gives: clone size, J gene, V gene, CDR3 protein. A row's size may be missing; if present it is once, few, many or a size class.

>NA|TRBJ1-5|TRBV4-2
ASSPDRGLGNQPQH
>NA|TRBJ1-1|TRBV18
ASSPAGTENTEAF
>NA|TRBJ2-1|TRBV18
ASSPIVISGNSYNEQF
>few|TRBJ2-7|TRBV5-1
ASSFSSSYEQY
>NA|TRBJ2-5|TRBV7-6
ASSLVLGGQGGETQY
>NA|TRBJ2-1|TRBV30
AWSDGSSYNEQF
>few|TRBJ2-7|TRBV14
ASSQGHYEQY
>NA|TRBJ2-2|TRBV27
ASRTSGTGELF
>NA|TRBJ2-5|TRBV2
ASSEGPVGMETQY
>few|TRBJ1-1|TRBV28
ASSPGTGRSNTEAF
>NA|TRBJ2-5|TRBV7-8
ASSLVATSGRVETQY
>NA|TRBJ2-7|TRBV7-6
ASSPFGGTSSLEQY
>NA|TRBJ1-6|TRBV7-2
ASSVDGYNSPLH
>NA|TRBJ2-2|TRBV6-5
ASHWGGEGTGELF
>NA|TRBJ1-5|TRBV5-1
ASSRHPQARNQPQH
>NA|TRBJ1-4|TRBV4-1
ASSQRDDRNNEKLF
>NA|TRBJ2-1|TRBV7-8
ASTVGSSPGNEQF
>once|TRBJ2-7|TRBV27
ASSNTLAYEQY
>NA|TRBJ2-3|TRBV28
ASSLTDTQY
>NA|TRBJ2-7|TRBV7-8
ASSLEGGLTAAEQY
>NA|TRBJ1-1|TRBV7-8
ASSLAIRAEAF
>few|TRBJ1-1|TRBV30
AWSRGGDTEAF
>NA|TRBJ2-5|TRBV4-1
ASSRGQGAETQY
>NA|TRBJ2-7|TRBV11-2
ASSPWTSDHYEQY
>NA|TRBJ2-5|TRBV4-1
ASSRTGTVQETQY
>few|TRBJ2-7|TRBV7-2
ASSPDPGPLGRY
>NA|TRBJ2-1|TRBV7-3
ASSLISLAGASAGEQF
>NA|TRBJ2-1|TRBV7-3
ASSPSRSNEQF
>NA|TRBJ2-4|TRBV19
ASSRGDSQNIQY
>few|TRBJ2-1|TRBV30
ASGTSGTGEQF
>NA|TRBJ2-1|TRBV5-1
ASSLQGSSSYNEQF
>NA|TRBJ2-2|TRBV7-9
ASSLLAGLNTGELF
>NA|TRBJ2-4|TRBV7-9
ASSPTRRVAKNIQY
>NA|TRBJ2-7|TRBV5-1
ASSLVAGGFNEQY
>NA|TRBJ1-1|TRBV6-6
ASSYPSGGPNTEAF
>NA|TRBJ1-5|TRBV18
ASSPRAGDRNQPQH
>NA|TRBJ2-4|TRBV11-2
ASSLGLAGNIQY
>few|TRBJ2-7|TRBV11-2
ASSLYPDSYEQY
>NA|TRBJ2-3|TRBV11-3
ASSWDRASDTQY
>NA|TRBJ2-1|TRBV5-3
ARSLIGLVAGEQF
>NA|TRBJ1-5|TRBV28
ASKSPGYSNQPQH
>once|TRBJ1-6|TRBV2
ASIWDRGNSPLH